This T cell receptor beta chain was sequenced during a study of spatial heterogeneity in lung cancer. Looking at the study overall: Compared with alpha-chain sequences, beta-chain sequences were consistently detected in greater numbers. A T cell module score from matched bulk RNA-seq correlated strongly with TCR transcript counts in tumor regions.

Overall study results and limits: Expanded alpha and beta TCR counts within tumors tracked tumor mutation counts.

TCRdb itself ran the 5' RACE reads through MiXCR, one entry per CDR3 protein. The sample contains roughly 20,000 distinct CDR3 sequences, more than 4.5% of which appear only once. This clonotype was counted between two and nine times. Its antigen is as yet unknown. Time point defined: sample taken at primary tumor resection. Whole RNA, isolated from tumor, nontumor lung or frozen PBMC, was sequenced without prior sorting. The TCR sequence derives from a male donor with early-stage non-small cell lung cancer. Sequenced material: lung tumor tissue, taken at surgery.

Here the CDR3 DNA reads TGTGCCAGCAGCAAGGACAGGGGGCGGTATGAAGCTTTCTTT. Its protein product is CASSKDRGRYEAFF. The V and J genes are TRBV6-1 and TRBJ1-1, with 11 bases identical to TRBD1. CDR3 length: 14 residues. Trimming at V came to 6 bases and at J to 7 bases, leaving 7 bases not matched to a gene. Germline lookup yields CDR1 MNHNS and CDR2 SASEGT.